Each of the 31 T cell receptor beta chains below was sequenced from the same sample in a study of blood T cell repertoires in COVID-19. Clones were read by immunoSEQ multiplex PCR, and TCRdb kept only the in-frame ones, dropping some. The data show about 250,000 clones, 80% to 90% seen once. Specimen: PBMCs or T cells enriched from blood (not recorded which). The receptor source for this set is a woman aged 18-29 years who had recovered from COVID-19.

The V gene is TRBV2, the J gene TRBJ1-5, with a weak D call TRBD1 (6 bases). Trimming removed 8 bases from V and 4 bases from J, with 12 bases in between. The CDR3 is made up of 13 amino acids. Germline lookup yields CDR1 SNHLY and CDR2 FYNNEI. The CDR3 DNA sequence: TGTGCCAGCGCCCGGGACACAAATCAGCCCCAGCATTTT. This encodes CASARDTNQPQHF.

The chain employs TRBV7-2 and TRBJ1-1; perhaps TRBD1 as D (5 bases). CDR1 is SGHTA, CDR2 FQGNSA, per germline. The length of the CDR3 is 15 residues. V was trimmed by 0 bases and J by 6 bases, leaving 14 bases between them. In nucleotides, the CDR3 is TGTGCCAGCAGCTTAGCCCACCAGGGAATCCCTGAAGCTTTCTTT. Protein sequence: CASSLAHQGIPEAFF.

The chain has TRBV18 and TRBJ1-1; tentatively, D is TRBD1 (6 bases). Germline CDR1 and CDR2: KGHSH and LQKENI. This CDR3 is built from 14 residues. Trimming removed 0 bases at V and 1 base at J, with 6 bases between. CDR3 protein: CASSPPGQNTEAFF. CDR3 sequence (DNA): TGTGCCAGCTCACCACCGGGACAGAACACTGAAGCTTTCTTT.

The CDR3 region is CASSQESLNTEAFF. CDR3 sequence (DNA): TGCGCCAGCAGCCAAGAGTCGTTGAACACTGAAGCTTTCTTT. The rearrangement uses TRBV4-1 and TRBJ1-1; no firm D call. Germline assignment: CDR1 MGHRA and CDR2 YSYEKL. The CDR3 loop spans 14 amino acids. Trimming removed 0 bases from V and 0 bases from J, with 5 bases in between.

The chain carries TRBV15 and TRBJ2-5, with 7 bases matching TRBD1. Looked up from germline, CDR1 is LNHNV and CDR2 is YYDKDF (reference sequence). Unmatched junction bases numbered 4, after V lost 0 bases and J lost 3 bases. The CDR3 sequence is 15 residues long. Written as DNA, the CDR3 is TGTGCCACCAGCAGAGATCAGGGGACAGAAGAGACCCAGTACTTC. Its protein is CATSRDQGTEETQYF.

The DNA for the CDR3 is TGTGCCAGCAGAGATACCGGGACTAGCGGGGGGGCGTGGAATGAGCAGTTCTTC. Amino acids: CASRDTGTSGGAWNEQFF. J is TRBJ2-1 and V is TRBV28; TRBD2 matches at 16 bases. Looked up from germline, CDR1 is MDHEN and CDR2 is SYDVKM. The CDR3 loop spans 18 amino acids. V lost 6 bases and J lost 7; bases outside the gene matches: 12.

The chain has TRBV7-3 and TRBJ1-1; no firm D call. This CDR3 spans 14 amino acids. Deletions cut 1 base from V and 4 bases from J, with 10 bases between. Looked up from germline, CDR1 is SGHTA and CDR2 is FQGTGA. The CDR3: CASSLNGLGTEAFF. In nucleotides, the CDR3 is TGTGCCAGCAGCTTAAACGGGTTGGGCACTGAAGCTTTCTTT.

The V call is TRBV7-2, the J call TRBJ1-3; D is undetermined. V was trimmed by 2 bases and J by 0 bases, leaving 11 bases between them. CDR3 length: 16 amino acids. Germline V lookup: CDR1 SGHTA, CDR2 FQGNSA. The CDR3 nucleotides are TGTGCCAGCAGCTTAAGGTTCAGCGGCTCTGGAAACACCATATATTTT. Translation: CASSLRFSGSGNTIYF.

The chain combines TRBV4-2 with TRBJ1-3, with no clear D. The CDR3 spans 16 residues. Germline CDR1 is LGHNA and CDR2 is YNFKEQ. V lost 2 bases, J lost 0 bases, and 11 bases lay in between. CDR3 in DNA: TGTGCCAGCAGCCAATCGGCAACTAACTCTGGAAACACCATATATTTT. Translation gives CASSQSATNSGNTIYF.

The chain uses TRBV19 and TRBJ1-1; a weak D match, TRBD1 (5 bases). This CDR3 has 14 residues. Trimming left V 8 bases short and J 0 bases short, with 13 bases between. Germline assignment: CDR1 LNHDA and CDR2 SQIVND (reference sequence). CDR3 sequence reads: CASAVGRVNTEAFF. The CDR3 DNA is TGTGCCAGTGCGGTCGGCAGGGTGAACACTGAAGCTTTCTTT.

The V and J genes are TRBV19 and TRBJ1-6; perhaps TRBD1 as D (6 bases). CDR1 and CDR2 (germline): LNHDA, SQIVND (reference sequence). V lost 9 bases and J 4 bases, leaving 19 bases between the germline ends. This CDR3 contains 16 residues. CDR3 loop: CASQFRGGPYNSPLHF. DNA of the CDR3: TGTGCCAGCCAGTTCCGAGGGGGACCGTATAATTCACCCCTCCACTTT.

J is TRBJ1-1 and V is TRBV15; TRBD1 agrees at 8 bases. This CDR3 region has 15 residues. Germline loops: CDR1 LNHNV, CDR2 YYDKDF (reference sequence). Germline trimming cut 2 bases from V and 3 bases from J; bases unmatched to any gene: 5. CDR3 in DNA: TGTGCCACCAGCAGAACGGACAGGGTGGACACTGAAGCTTTCTTT. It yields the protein CATSRTDRVDTEAFF.

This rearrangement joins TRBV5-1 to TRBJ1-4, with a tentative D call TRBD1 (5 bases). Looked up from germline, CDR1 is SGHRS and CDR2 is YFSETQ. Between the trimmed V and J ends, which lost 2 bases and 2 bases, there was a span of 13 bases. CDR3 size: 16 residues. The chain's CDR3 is CASSLDTYRTNEKLFF. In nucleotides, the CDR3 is TGCGCCAGCAGCTTAGATACGTACAGGACTAATGAAAAACTGTTTTTT.

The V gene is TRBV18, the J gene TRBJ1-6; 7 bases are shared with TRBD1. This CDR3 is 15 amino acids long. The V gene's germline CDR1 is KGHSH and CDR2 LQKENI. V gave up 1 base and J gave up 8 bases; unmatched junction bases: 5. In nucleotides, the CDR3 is TGTGCCAGCTCACCACGACAGGGATTTGATTCACCCCTCCACTTT. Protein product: CASSPRQGFDSPLHF.

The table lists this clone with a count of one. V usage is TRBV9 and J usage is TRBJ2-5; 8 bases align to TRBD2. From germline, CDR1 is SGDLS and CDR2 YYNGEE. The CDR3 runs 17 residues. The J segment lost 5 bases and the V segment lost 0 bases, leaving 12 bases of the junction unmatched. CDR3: CASSVDPPGLVGETQYF. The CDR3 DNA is TGTGCCAGCAGCGTAGACCCCCCGGGACTAGTTGGGGAGACCCAGTACTTC.

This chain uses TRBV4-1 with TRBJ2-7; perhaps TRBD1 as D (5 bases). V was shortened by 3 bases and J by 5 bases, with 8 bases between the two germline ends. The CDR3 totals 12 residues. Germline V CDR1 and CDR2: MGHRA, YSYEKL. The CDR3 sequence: CASSHPGNEQYF. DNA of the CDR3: TGCGCCAGCAGCCACCCAGGGAACGAGCAGTACTTC.

CDR3 in amino acids: CASSRRVNTEAFF. CDR3 bases: TGTGCCAGCAGTCGGAGGGTGAACACTGAAGCTTTCTTT. This chain joins TRBV27 and TRBJ1-1; no clear D. Trimming cost V 5 bases and J 0 bases, with 7 bases left between them. Germline CDR1 MNHEY, CDR2 SMNVEV (reference sequence). The CDR3 totals 13 residues.

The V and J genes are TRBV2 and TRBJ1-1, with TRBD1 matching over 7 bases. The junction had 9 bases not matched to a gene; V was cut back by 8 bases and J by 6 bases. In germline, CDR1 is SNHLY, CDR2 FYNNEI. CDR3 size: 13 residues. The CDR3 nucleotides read TGTGCCAGCCAAAGGGGGCTTCGCGCTGAAGCTTTCTTT. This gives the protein CASQRGLRAEAFF.

CDR3 amino acids: CASSFPGGQGNEKLFF. The CDR3 coding sequence is TGTGCCAGCAGCTTCCCGGGGGGACAGGGAAATGAAAAACTGTTTTTT. The chain links TRBV7-9 to TRBJ1-4, with 9 positions matching TRBD1. Losses at the gene ends were 3 bases for V and 5 bases for J; bases not matched to a gene: 7. CDR3 size: 16 residues. Looked up from germline, CDR1 is SEHNR and CDR2 is FQNEAQ (reference sequence). Full variable domain (outside the CDR3, taken from reference TRBV7-9 and TRBJ1-4): DTGVSQNPRHKITKRGQNVTFRCDPISEHNRLYWYRQTLGQGPEFLTYFQNEAQLEKSRLLSDRFSAERPKGSFSTLEIQRTEQGDSAMYLCASSFPGGQGNEKLFFGSGTQLSVL.

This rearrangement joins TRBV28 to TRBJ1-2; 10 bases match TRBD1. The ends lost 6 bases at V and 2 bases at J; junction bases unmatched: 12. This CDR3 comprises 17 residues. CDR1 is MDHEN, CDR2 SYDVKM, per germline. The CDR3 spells CASRGDRGNTFNYGYTF. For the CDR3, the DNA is TGTGCCAGCAGGGGGGACAGGGGAAACACTTTCAACTATGGCTACACCTTC.

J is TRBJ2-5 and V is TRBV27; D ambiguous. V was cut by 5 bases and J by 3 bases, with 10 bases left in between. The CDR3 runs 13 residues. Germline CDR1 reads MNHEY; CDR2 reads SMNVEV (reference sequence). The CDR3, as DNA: TGTGCCAGCAGTACCTGGGCTGAAGAGACCCAGTACTTC. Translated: CASSTWAEETQYF.

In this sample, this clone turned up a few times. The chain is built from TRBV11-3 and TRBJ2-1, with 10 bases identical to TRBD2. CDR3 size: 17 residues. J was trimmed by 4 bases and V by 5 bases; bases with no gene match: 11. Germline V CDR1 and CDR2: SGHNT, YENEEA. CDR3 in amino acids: CASSPRRASGGYNEQFF. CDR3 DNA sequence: TGTGCCAGCAGCCCCCGCCGCGCTAGCGGGGGTTACAATGAGCAGTTCTTC.

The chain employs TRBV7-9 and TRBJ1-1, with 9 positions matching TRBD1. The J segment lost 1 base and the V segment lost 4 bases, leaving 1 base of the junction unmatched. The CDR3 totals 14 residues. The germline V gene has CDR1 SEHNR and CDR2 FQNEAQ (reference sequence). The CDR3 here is CASSWGQGNTEAFF. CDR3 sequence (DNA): TGTGCCAGCAGCTGGGGACAGGGGAACACTGAAGCTTTCTTT.

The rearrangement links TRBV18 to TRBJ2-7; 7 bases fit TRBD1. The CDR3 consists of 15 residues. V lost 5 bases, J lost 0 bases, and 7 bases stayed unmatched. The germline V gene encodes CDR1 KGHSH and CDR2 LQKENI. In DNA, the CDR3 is TGTGCCAGCTCAAACGAGGGGGCCGCCTCCTACGAGCAGTACTTC. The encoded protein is CASSNEGAASYEQYF.

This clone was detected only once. In DNA form, the CDR3 reads TGTGCCTGGAGTGCGGGAAATAGCAATCAGCCCCAGCATTTT. Protein sequence: CAWSAGNSNQPQHF. This chain links TRBV30 with TRBJ1-5; D uncertain. V lost 1 base, J lost 0 bases, and 7 bases lay in between. Germline lookup yields CDR1 GTSNPN and CDR2 SVGIG (reference sequence). The CDR3 is 14 amino acids.

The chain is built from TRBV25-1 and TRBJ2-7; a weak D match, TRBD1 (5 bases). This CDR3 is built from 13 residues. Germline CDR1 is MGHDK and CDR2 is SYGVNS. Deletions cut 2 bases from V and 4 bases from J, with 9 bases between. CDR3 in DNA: TGTGCCAGCAGTGAAGTAGGGGTGTACGAGCAGTACTTC. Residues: CASSEVGVYEQYF.

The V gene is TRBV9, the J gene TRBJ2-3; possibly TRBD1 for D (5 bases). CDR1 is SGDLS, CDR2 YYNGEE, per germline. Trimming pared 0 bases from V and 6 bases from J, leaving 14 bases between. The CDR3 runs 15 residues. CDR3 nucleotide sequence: TGTGCCAGCAGCGTAGCTGGGGCTCCGAGGGATACGCAGTATTTT. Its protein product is CASSVAGAPRDTQYF.

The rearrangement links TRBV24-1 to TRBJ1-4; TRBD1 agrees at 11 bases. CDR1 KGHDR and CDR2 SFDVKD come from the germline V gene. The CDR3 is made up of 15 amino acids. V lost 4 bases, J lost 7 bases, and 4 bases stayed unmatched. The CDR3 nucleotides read TGTGCCACCAGTGACTCCGGGACAGGGGGTGAAAAACTGTTTTTT. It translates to CATSDSGTGGEKLFF.

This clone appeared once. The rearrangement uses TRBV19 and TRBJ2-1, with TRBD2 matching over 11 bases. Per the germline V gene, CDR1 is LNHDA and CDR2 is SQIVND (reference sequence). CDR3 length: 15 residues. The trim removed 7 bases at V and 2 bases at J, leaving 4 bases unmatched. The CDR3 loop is CASTSSGGAYNEQFF. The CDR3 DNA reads TGTGCCAGTACCAGTAGCGGGGGGGCCTACAATGAGCAGTTCTTC.

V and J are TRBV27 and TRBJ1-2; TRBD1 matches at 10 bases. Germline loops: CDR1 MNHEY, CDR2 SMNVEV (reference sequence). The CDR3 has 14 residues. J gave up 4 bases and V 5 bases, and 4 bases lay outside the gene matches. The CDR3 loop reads CASSPRTGGYGYTF. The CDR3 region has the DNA TGTGCCAGCAGTCCTAGGACAGGGGGCTATGGCTACACCTTC.

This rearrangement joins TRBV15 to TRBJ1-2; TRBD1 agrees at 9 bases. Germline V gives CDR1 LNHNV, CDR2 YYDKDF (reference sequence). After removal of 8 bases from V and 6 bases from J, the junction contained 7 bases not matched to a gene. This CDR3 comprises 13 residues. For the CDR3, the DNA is TGTGCCACCCGAATGGACAGGGGTGATGGCTACACCTTC. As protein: CATRMDRGDGYTF. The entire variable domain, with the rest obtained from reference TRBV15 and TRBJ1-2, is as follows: DAMVIQNPRYQVTQFGKPVTLSCSQTLNHNVMYWYQQKSSQAPKLLFHYYDKDFNNEADTPDNFQSRRPNTSFCFLDIRSPGLGDTAMYLCATRMDRGDGYTFGSGTRLTVV.